Below, 26 T cell receptor beta chains from the same sample are listed, as sequenced in a study of PD-L1 blockade in urothelial cancer (dated by TCRdb to 2015 to 2018). The library was generated by the immunoSEQ multiplex PCR assay. Sourced from immuneACCESS, this table was stored by TCRdb with only in-frame sequences that have V and J called. A share of the clones is absent; for the studies checked, an unresolved V gene accounts for under half, and the remainder has no known explanation. Present in this sample are just over 20,000 clones, roughly 90% of which were seen just once. 15% to 20% of the sample goes to the ten largest clones. Sample: PBMCs, taken around atezolizumab (anti-PD-L1) treatment. The receptors here all came from a woman aged 55-69 years with urothelial cancer.

The chain carries TRBV14 and TRBJ1-2; no definite D call. This CDR3 region has 13 residues. V gave up 5 bases and J gave up 2 bases, with 9 bases separating them. Germline V gene lookup returns CDR1 SGHDN and CDR2 FVKESK. The CDR3 loop reads CASSGQPNYGYTF. CDR3 sequence (DNA): TGTGCCAGCAGCGGGCAGCCCAACTATGGCTACACCTTC.

The chain has TRBV19 and TRBJ1-2, with D tentatively TRBD1 (5 bases). Trimming pared 5 bases from V and 8 bases from J, leaving 15 bases between. Germline-derived CDR1 and CDR2 are LNHDA and SQIVND (reference sequence). This CDR3 is 13 amino acids long. CDR3 sequence reads: CASSFVTADGYTF. CDR3 nucleotides: TGTGCCAGTAGTTTTGTGACAGCTGACGGCTACACCTTC.

This chain connects TRBV18 to TRBJ1-5, with D possibly TRBD1 on 5 matching bases. V dropped 2 bases and J dropped 0 bases, with 8 bases sitting between them. Germline assignment: CDR1 KGHSH and CDR2 LQKENI. CDR3 length: 15 amino acids. The CDR3 bases are TGTGCCAGCTCACCAACAGGTCATAGCAATCAGCCCCAGCATTTT. It codes for CASSPTGHSNQPQHF.

A remark on this clone: This sample includes further DNA sequences coding for the same CDR3. The chain has TRBV7-9 and TRBJ1-4; 11 nucleotides align to TRBD1. The CDR3 has 14 amino acids. Germline V gene lookup returns CDR1 SEHNR and CDR2 FQNEAQ (reference sequence). Germline trimming cut 5 bases from V and 9 bases from J; bases unmatched to any gene: 5. In DNA form, the CDR3 reads TGTGCCAGCAGCATCGGGACAGGGGGACAAAAACTGTTTTTT. Encoded protein: CASSIGTGGQKLFF.

The chain couples TRBV7-8 to TRBJ2-1; unclear D gene. The ends were cut back, 1 base at V and 2 bases at J, with 9 bases in the middle. Germline V gene sequence: CDR1 SGHVS, CDR2 FQNEAQ. The CDR3 consists of 15 residues. CDR3 residues: CASSLGRLTYNEQFF. The DNA of the CDR3 is TGTGCCAGCAGCTTAGGGCGACTCACCTACAATGAGCAGTTCTTC.

The chain joins TRBV6-1 to TRBJ2-5, with a tentative D call TRBD1 (9 bases). CDR3 length equals 15 residues. Trimming stripped 6 bases from V and 4 bases from J, with 18 bases between. CDR1 MNHNS and CDR2 SASEGT come from the germline V gene. This chain's CDR3 is CASRLQGAGGETQYF. CDR3 DNA: TGTGCCAGCAGGCTACAGGGGGCGGGAGGAGAGACCCAGTACTTC.

The V call is TRBV13, the J call TRBJ2-1, with D perhaps matching TRBD2 (6 bases). The CDR3 is 13 amino acids. Looked up from germline, CDR1 is PRHDT and CDR2 is FYEKMQ (reference sequence). V was pared by 1 base and J by 8 bases, with 9 bases between. CDR3 region: CASSLVGGDEQFF. For the CDR3, the DNA is TGTGCCAGCAGCTTAGTGGGGGGTGATGAGCAGTTCTTC.

This chain links TRBV2 with TRBJ1-4; 8 positions agree with TRBD1. V lost 3 bases, J lost 0 bases, and 0 bases stayed unmatched. Per the germline V gene, CDR1 is SNHLY and CDR2 is FYNNEI. The CDR3 runs 15 residues. The DNA of the CDR3 is TGTGCCAGCAGTGAGGACAGGGCAACTAATGAAAAACTGTTTTTT. Translated: CASSEDRATNEKLFF.

The genes are TRBV5-1 and TRBJ1-1; 7 bases line up with TRBD1. The CDR3 loop spans 15 amino acids. Per the germline V gene, CDR1 is SGHRS and CDR2 is YFSETQ. Germline trimming cut 3 bases from V and 0 bases from J; bases unmatched to any gene: 5. CDR3 bases: TGCGCCAGCAGCTCAGGGACAGTGATGAACACTGAAGCTTTCTTT. Translated: CASSSGTVMNTEAFF.

This chain links TRBV7-9 with TRBJ1-2; no definite D call. V was clipped by 5 bases and J by 4 bases, with 11 bases between them. The CDR3 is 13 amino acids. CDR1 SEHNR and CDR2 FQNEAQ come from the germline V gene (reference sequence). The CDR3 nucleotides read TGTGCCAGCAGCCGCGGGCAAGGCTATGGCTACACCTTC. Protein sequence: CASSRGQGYGYTF. The whole variable domain, remainder taken from reference TRBV7-9 and TRBJ1-2, is DTGVSQNPRHKITKRGQNVTFRCDPISEHNRLYWYRQTLGQGPEFLTYFQNEAQLEKSRLLSDRFSAERPKGSFSTLEIQRTEQGDSAMYLCASSRGQGYGYTFGSGTRLTVV.

The sample holds one count of this clone. The V call is TRBV7-9, the J call TRBJ2-1; D may be TRBD1 (5 bases). The CDR3 totals 17 residues. Looked up from germline, CDR1 is SEHNR and CDR2 is FQNEAQ (reference sequence). The V end was cut by 4 bases, the J end by 0 bases, with 16 bases between. In DNA, the CDR3 is TGTGCCAGCAGCTCCACAGGTCCTGTGAGCTCCTACAATGAGCAGTTCTTC. It translates to CASSSTGPVSSYNEQFF. Drawing the rest from reference TRBV7-9 and TRBJ2-1, the complete variable domain is DTGVSQNPRHKITKRGQNVTFRCDPISEHNRLYWYRQTLGQGPEFLTYFQNEAQLEKSRLLSDRFSAERPKGSFSTLEIQRTEQGDSAMYLCASSSTGPVSSYNEQFFGPGTRLTVL.

The V gene is TRBV12-2, the J gene TRBJ2-3; the D segment call TRBD1 is taken from the table without a DNA check. TRBV12-2 is a pseudogene locus. The CDR3 contains 16 residues. The CDR3 nucleotides are TGTGCAAGTCGCCCGGGACAGGGGAGCCGCCCAGATACGCAGTATTTT. Its protein product is CASRPGQGSRPDTQYF.

The chain uses TRBV19 and TRBJ2-3; tentatively, D is TRBD1 (5 bases). CDR1 is LNHDA, CDR2 SQIVND, per germline (reference sequence). The CDR3 has 14 amino acids. V gave up 3 bases and J gave up 0 bases, with 7 bases separating them. The CDR3 spells CASSMSGSTDTQYF. The CDR3 nucleotides are TGTGCCAGTAGTATGTCAGGGAGCACAGATACGCAGTATTTT. Together with reference TRBV19 and TRBJ2-3, the CDR3 gives the full variable domain: DGGITQSPKYLFRKEGQNVTLSCEQNLNHDAMYWYRQDPGQGLRLIYYSQIVNDFQKGDIAEGYSVSREKKESFPLTVTSAQKNPTAFYLCASSMSGSTDTQYFGPGTRLTVL.

The CDR3 coding sequence is TGTGCCAGCAGACCCACTAGCGGGAGTTCCTACGAGCAGTACTTC. This gives the protein CASRPTSGSSYEQYF. The V call is TRBV6-1, the J call TRBJ2-7, with 11 bases matching TRBD2. Losses at the gene ends were 6 bases for V and 1 base for J; bases not matched to a gene: 5. CDR3 length: 15 residues. The germline V gene has CDR1 MNHNS and CDR2 SASEGT.

This clone was recorded a few times. The genes are TRBV29-1 and TRBJ1-5; 7 bases agree with TRBD1. This CDR3 contains 13 residues. The germline V gene encodes CDR1 SQVTM and CDR2 ANQGSEA. Trimming at V came to 3 bases and at J to 4 bases, leaving 3 bases not matched to a gene. The CDR3, as DNA: TGCAGCGTTGACCAGGGGGGTAATCAGCCCCAGCATTTT. This translates into CSVDQGGNQPQHF.

This CDR3 reads CASSETGRRRGEETQYF. As DNA, the CDR3 is TGTGCCAGTAGTGAGACAGGGCGCCGGAGAGGTGAAGAGACCCAGTACTTC. The rearrangement links TRBV19 to TRBJ2-5, with 7 nucleotides matching TRBD1. Losses at the gene ends were 5 bases for V and 3 bases for J; bases not matched to a gene: 15. Germline V CDR1 and CDR2: LNHDA, SQIVND (reference sequence). The CDR3 sequence is 17 residues long.

The J gene is TRBJ2-5, the V gene TRBV28; 7 bases are shared with TRBD2. V lost 6 bases and J lost 2; bases outside the gene matches: 6. This CDR3 contains 14 residues. The germline CDR1 and CDR2 sequences are MDHEN and SYDVKM. CDR3 in amino acids: CASSFTSAQETQYF. DNA of the CDR3: TGTGCCAGCAGCTTCACTAGCGCTCAAGAGACCCAGTACTTC.

The V call is TRBV18, the J call TRBJ2-3; 8 bases align to TRBD1. V gave up 2 bases and J gave up 4 bases; unmatched junction bases: 5. The CDR3 has 15 amino acids. Per the germline V gene, CDR1 is KGHSH and CDR2 is LQKENI. In nucleotides, the CDR3 is TGTGCCAGCTCACCAAAGACAGGGGCGGCAGATACGCAGTATTTT. Translating gives CASSPKTGAADTQYF.

The chain couples TRBV10-3 to TRBJ2-5, with D perhaps TRBD1 (6 bases). V lost 3 bases and J lost 4, with 18 bases in between. There are 16 residues in the CDR3. The V gene's germline CDR1 is ENHRY and CDR2 SYGVKD. In nucleotides, the CDR3 is TGTGCCATCAGTGAAAGGTTGCAGGGGATCAGAGAGACCCAGTACTTC. It encodes CAISERLQGIRETQYF.

The DNA of the CDR3 is TGCAGTGCTACCGGGACCTACGAGCAGTACTTC. This sequence encodes CSATGTYEQYF. The chain links TRBV20-1 to TRBJ2-7, with D perhaps TRBD2 (5 bases). The CDR3 has 11 amino acids. Trimming took off 4 bases at V and 2 bases at J, with 6 bases between the two ends. The germline V gene has CDR1 DFQATT and CDR2 SNEGSKA (reference sequence).

The chain couples TRBV7-9 to TRBJ2-2, with TRBD1 identical over 7 bases. With 5 bases clipped from V and 4 bases from J, the junction kept 4 bases outside the gene matches. Germline values: CDR1 SEHNR, CDR2 FQNEAQ (reference sequence). The CDR3 covers 14 residues. The CDR3 loop is CASSPPGGTGELFF. The CDR3 bases are TGTGCCAGCAGCCCACCAGGGGGCACCGGGGAGCTGTTTTTT.

This chain joins TRBV28 and TRBJ2-1; 13 bases map to TRBD2. The V and J ends lost 4 bases and 8 bases, in that order; junction bases with no gene match: 5. The CDR3 runs to 15 residues. Germline loops: CDR1 MDHEN, CDR2 SYDVKM. CDR3 loop: CASSSGLAGADEQFF. CDR3 nucleotides: TGTGCCAGCAGTTCAGGACTAGCGGGAGCAGATGAGCAGTTCTTC.

The V and J genes are TRBV27 and TRBJ1-4; D perhaps matches TRBD1 (6 bases). The V end lost 4 bases, the J end lost 4 bases, and 16 bases lay between the germline ends. CDR1 MNHEY and CDR2 SMNVEV come from the germline V gene (reference sequence). This CDR3 contains 16 residues. The CDR3 DNA reads TGTGCCAGCAGTTCTCATTCACAGGGTAATAATGAAAAACTGTTTTTT. This translates into CASSSHSQGNNEKLFF.

V usage is TRBV6-4 and J usage is TRBJ2-1, with a possible D match to TRBD1 (7 bases). CDR3 length equals 17 residues. Trimming removed 6 bases at V and 2 bases at J, with 20 bases between. The germline CDR1 and CDR2 sequences are MRHNA and SNTAGT. As DNA, the CDR3 is TGTGCCAGCAGGCGGGACAGCGGTTTTCATCCCTACAATGAGCAGTTCTTC. This gives the protein CASRRDSGFHPYNEQFF.

The CDR3 is CSVDGVQMNTEAFF. CDR3 sequence (DNA): TGCAGCGTTGACGGGGTCCAGATGAACACTGAAGCTTTCTTT. The chain joins TRBV29-1 to TRBJ1-1, with D unresolved. The CDR3 sequence is 14 residues long. Germline CDR1 is SQVTM and CDR2 is ANQGSEA. Trimming stripped 3 bases from V and 0 bases from J, with 11 bases between.

This chain uses TRBV11-3 with TRBJ2-3; D not resolved. This CDR3 has 14 residues. Germline CDR1 SGHNT, CDR2 YENEEA. Trimming took off 3 bases at V and 3 bases at J, with 10 bases between the two ends. The DNA for the CDR3 is TGTGCCAGCAGCTTGGGCCCTGGGACAGATACGCAGTATTTT. Its protein is CASSLGPGTDTQYF.